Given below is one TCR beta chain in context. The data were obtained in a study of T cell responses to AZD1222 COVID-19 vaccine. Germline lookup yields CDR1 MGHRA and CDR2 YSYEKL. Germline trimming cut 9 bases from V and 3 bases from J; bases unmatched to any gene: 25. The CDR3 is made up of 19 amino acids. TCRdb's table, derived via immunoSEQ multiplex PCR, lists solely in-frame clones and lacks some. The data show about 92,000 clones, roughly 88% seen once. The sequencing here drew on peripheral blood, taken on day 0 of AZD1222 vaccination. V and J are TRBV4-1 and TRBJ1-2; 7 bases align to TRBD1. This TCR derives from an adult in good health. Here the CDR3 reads CARGLRSLETGCGYYGYTF. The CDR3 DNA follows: TGCGCCAGGGGCCTCAGGAGTCTCGAGACAGGGTGCGGGTACTATGGCTACACCTTC.